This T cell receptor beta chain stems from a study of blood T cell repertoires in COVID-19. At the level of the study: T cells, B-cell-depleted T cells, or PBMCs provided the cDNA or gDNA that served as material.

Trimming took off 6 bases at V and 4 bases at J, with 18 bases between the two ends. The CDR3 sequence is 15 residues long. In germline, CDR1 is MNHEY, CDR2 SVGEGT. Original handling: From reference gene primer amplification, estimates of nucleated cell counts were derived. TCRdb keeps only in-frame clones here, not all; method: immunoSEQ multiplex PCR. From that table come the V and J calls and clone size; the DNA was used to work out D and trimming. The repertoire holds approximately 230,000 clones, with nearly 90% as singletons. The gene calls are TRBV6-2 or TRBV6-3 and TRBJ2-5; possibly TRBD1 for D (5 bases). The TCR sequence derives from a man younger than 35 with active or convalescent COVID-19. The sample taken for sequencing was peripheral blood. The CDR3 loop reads CASSTPTAGLETQYF. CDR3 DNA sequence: TGTGCCAGCAGCACCCCTACGGCAGGGTTAGAGACCCAGTACTTC.